The T cell receptor beta chain under discussion was sequenced for a study of shared T cell receptors in the human thymus. This clone was seen just once. Sequencing was performed with immunoSEQ multiplex PCR; in TCRdb, only in-frame clones are kept and a portion is missing. Among some 400,000 clones listed, 95% were seen once. With 6 bases removed from V and 5 bases from J, the gap between germline ends came to 17 bases. Germline CDR1 reads SGHRS; CDR2 reads YFSETQ. This CDR3 spans 15 amino acids. The receptor's source is a human donor. This sequence joins TRBV5-1 and TRBJ2-2; no firm D call. Sequences were obtained from thymocytes. CDR3: CASTRQEINTGELFF. CDR3 DNA: TGCGCCAGCACGCGTCAGGAGATAAATACCGGGGAGCTGTTTTTT.